A single sample is the source of the 20 T cell receptor beta chains below, sequenced in a study of immune heterogeneity within non-small cell lung tumors (dated by TCRdb to about 2018). Sequenced using a HiSeq X Ten. The TCR beta CDR3 region was amplified with a multiplex PCR system, in which a first round of roughly 9 cycles was run using 32 V-gene forward and 13 J-gene reverse primers. Clones were called with MiXCR by TCRdb after fastp trimmed the public reads at Q25, and only in-frame beta chains were retained. Records with the same CDR3 protein are collapsed into one entry carrying the most frequent genes and DNA. This sample lists roughly 10,000 distinct CDR3 sequences; about a fifth were detected once. The top ten clonotypes cover approximately 3.7% of the sample. Genomic DNA was extracted from bulk tumor tissue and used as the TCR template, and around 540 ng gDNA was amplified per sample. During surgery, multiple biopsies were taken from each primary tumor and placed as far apart as possible within the tumor mass. The study cohort was described as untreated and was composed of newly diagnosed NSCLC cases undergoing curative surgery.

What was sequenced was lung tumor tissue. The receptors come from a man in his fifties or sixties with non-small cell lung cancer.

As concerns this clonotype: A much larger clone differs by one base, so this may be a read error. The chain carries TRBV15 and TRBJ2-1; D not certain. V was pared by 0 bases and J by 10 bases, with 16 bases between. The germline gives CDR1 LNHNV, CDR2 YYDKDF (reference sequence). The CDR3 contains 15 residues. As DNA, the CDR3 is TGTGCCACCAGCAGAGATGGCATCACTATGGGGGAGCAGTTCTTC. Translating gives CATSRDGITMGEQFF.

This clonotype ranks as medium-sized. The J gene is TRBJ1-3, the V gene TRBV28, with D possibly being TRBD1 (5 bases). Germline CDR1 is MDHEN and CDR2 is SYDVKM. The CDR3 sequence is 12 residues long. The V and J ends lost 10 bases and 4 bases respectively, with 11 bases between them. Here the CDR3 reads CATRASGNTIYF. The CDR3 DNA is TGTGCCACCAGGGCGTCCGGAAACACCATATATTTT.

In its sample, this clonotype is medium-sized. The genes are TRBV30 and TRBJ1-5; D is unclear. Between the trimmed V and J ends, which lost 0 bases and 1 base, there was a span of 10 bases. Per germline, CDR1 GTSNPN and CDR2 SVGIG (reference sequence). The CDR3 is 15 residues long. The CDR3 bases are TGTGCCTGGAGTGTCGGATCTAGGAGCAATCAGCCCCAGCATTTT. Translating gives CAWSVGSRSNQPQHF.

This clonotype is medium-sized by share. The rearrangement joins TRBV11-2 to TRBJ2-7, with unresolved D. Trimming took off 3 bases at V and 2 bases at J, with 2 bases between the two ends. Germline loops: CDR1 SGHAT, CDR2 FQNNGV. The CDR3 runs 11 residues. CDR3 protein: CASSFTYEQYF. CDR3 nucleotide sequence: TGTGCCAGCAGCTTTACCTACGAGCAGTACTTC.

Worth noting for this clonotype: A read error is possible here, since a much larger clone lies one base away. This chain joins TRBV5-4 and TRBJ2-7; D ambiguous. V lost 10 bases and J 2 bases, leaving 16 bases between the germline ends. The length of the CDR3 is 13 residues. Per the germline V gene, CDR1 is SGHNT and CDR2 is YYREEE (reference sequence). CDR3 sequence reads: CASTDHNPYEQYF. CDR3 DNA: TGTGCCTCCACGGACCATAACCCCTACGAGCAGTACTTC.

The chain uses TRBV27 and TRBJ2-2; D gene ambiguous. This CDR3 contains 13 residues. Deletions cut 3 bases from V and 6 bases from J, with 8 bases between. CDR1 and CDR2 (germline): MNHEY, SMNVEV (reference sequence). CDR3 sequence reads: CASSFHGAGELFF. The CDR3 DNA is TGTGCCAGCAGTTTTCATGGGGCCGGGGAGCTGTTTTTT.

Within the sample, this clonotype is medium-sized. J is TRBJ1-4 and V is TRBV19; 10 positions agree with TRBD1. The CDR3 length is 17 residues. Germline V gene data show CDR1 as LNHDA and CDR2 as SQIVND (reference sequence). The J segment lost 7 bases and the V segment lost 6 bases, leaving 14 bases of the junction unmatched. The CDR3 bases are TGTGCCAGTAGCAATCAGCTTTTGACAGGGGGCGGTGAAAAACTGTTTTTT. It is translated as CASSNQLLTGGGEKLFF.

V and J are TRBV12-3 or TRBV12-4 and TRBJ2-5, with TRBD2 matching 14 bases. This CDR3 has 16 amino acids. With 6 bases clipped from V and 6 bases from J, the junction kept 9 bases outside the gene matches. CDR3 in amino acids: CASSKQTSGREKTQYF. The CDR3 coding sequence is TGTGCCAGCAGCAAGCAGACTAGCGGGAGGGAGAAGACCCAGTACTTC.

This clonotype rates as medium-sized. This chain joins TRBV19 and TRBJ2-2, with D tentatively TRBD2 (6 bases). The CDR3 is 16 amino acids. Germline loops: CDR1 LNHDA, CDR2 SQIVND (reference sequence). The germline V and J ends were trimmed by 0 bases and 4 bases, with 12 bases remaining between them. The DNA of the CDR3 is TGTGCCAGTAGTATAGAACGGGAGCGTCGCACCGGGGAGCTGTTTTTT. It translates to CASSIERERRTGELFF. Looking up the rest from reference TRBV19 and TRBJ2-2 gives the full variable domain: DGGITQSPKYLFRKEGQNVTLSCEQNLNHDAMYWYRQDPGQGLRLIYYSQIVNDFQKGDIAEGYSVSREKKESFPLTVTSAQKNPTAFYLCASSIERERRTGELFFGEGSRLTVL.

This clonotype is medium-sized (0.01 to 0.1%) in the sample. The V gene is TRBV20-1, the J gene TRBJ2-7, with 10 bases aligning to TRBD1. Per germline, CDR1 DFQATT and CDR2 SNEGSKA (reference sequence). The ends lost 3 bases at V and 4 bases at J; junction bases unmatched: 6. CDR3 size: 14 residues. The DNA of the CDR3 is TGCAGTGCTAGCTACGGGACAGGGGATTACGAGCAGTACTTC. It specifies CSASYGTGDYEQYF.

This clonotype came up many times. The V and J genes are TRBV6-6 and TRBJ2-1; 7 bases line up with TRBD2. V lost 2 bases to trimming and J lost 7 bases; unmatched junction nucleotides: 8. The germline V gene encodes CDR1 MNHNY and CDR2 SVGAGI (reference sequence). The CDR3 loop spans 15 amino acids. The CDR3 loop reads CASSYGGSGLNEQFF. The CDR3 bases are TGTGCCAGCAGTTACGGCGGGAGCGGTTTGAATGAGCAGTTCTTC.

This clonotype ranks as medium-sized. The rearrangement links TRBV6-1 to TRBJ2-7, with TRBD2 as a possible D gene (5 bases). Per the germline V gene, CDR1 is MNHNS and CDR2 is SASEGT. The CDR3 length is 17 residues. Between the trimmed V and J ends, which lost 5 bases and 0 bases, there was a span of 20 bases. The CDR3 DNA reads TGTGCCAGCAGTCGAGGCGGGCGCGGAAAGTACTCCTACGAGCAGTACTTC. As protein: CASSRGGRGKYSYEQYF.

This clonotype is medium-sized. The rearrangement joins TRBV12-3 or TRBV12-4 to TRBJ2-2, with 14 nucleotides matching TRBD2. The CDR3 runs 16 residues. V lost 5 bases, J lost 3 bases, and 2 bases stayed unmatched. CDR3 amino acids: CASSRLAGGHTGELFF. In DNA, the CDR3 is TGTGCCAGCAGTCGACTAGCGGGAGGGCACACCGGGGAGCTGTTTTTT.

By its share, this clonotype is medium-sized (0.01 to 0.1%). The V gene is TRBV19, the J gene TRBJ1-5; unclear D gene. V was cut by 5 bases and J by 4 bases, with 6 bases left in between. The CDR3 covers 12 residues. Germline CDR1 reads LNHDA; CDR2 reads SQIVND (reference sequence). This CDR3 reads CASSAQNQPQHF. In DNA, the CDR3 is TGTGCCAGTAGTGCCCAAAATCAGCCCCAGCATTTT.

In the case of this clonotype: A much bigger clone sits one base away, suggesting this may be a read error. This chain uses TRBV5-6 with TRBJ2-7; D unresolved. The CDR3 loop spans 12 amino acids. Germline V gene sequence: CDR1 SGHDT, CDR2 YYEEEE. CDR3 sequence reads: CASSLVGYGQYF. The CDR3, as DNA: TGTGCCAGCAGCTTGGTGGGATACGGGCAGTACTTC.

With respect to this clonotype: One end of the junction does not line up with germline, which may come from a read error. The genes are TRBV7-7 and TRBJ2-6; 8 bases are a match to TRBD1. The germline CDR1 and CDR2 sequences are SSHAT and FNYEAQ (reference sequence). The CDR3 is 19 residues long. The CDR3 region is CASSPLPRTGKDGANVLTF. For the CDR3, the DNA is TGTGCTAGCAGCCCACTACCAAGGACAGGGAAAGATGGGGCCAACGTCCTGACTTTC.

In its sample, this clonotype was seen many times. V usage is TRBV28 and J usage is TRBJ2-7, with D possibly being TRBD1 (6 bases). The CDR3 has 13 residues. V lost 8 bases to trimming and J lost 7 bases, with 18 bases between them. Germline CDR1 MDHEN, CDR2 SYDVKM. CDR3 sequence (DNA): TGTGCCAGCCTGGACAGCCTGGATGGGGAGCAGTACTTC. As protein: CASLDSLDGEQYF.

This clonotype was seen more than once but under ten times. J is TRBJ1-6 and V is TRBV9, with 8 bases matching TRBD1. Germline lookup yields CDR1 SGDLS and CDR2 YYNGEE. The CDR3 sequence is 15 residues long. V gave up 3 bases and J gave up 14 bases; unmatched junction bases: 13. The CDR3 loop reads CASSASQGTGGSLHF. The CDR3 nucleotides read TGTGCCAGCAGCGCCAGTCAGGGTACAGGGGGTTCCCTCCACTTT.

The chain recombines TRBV9 with TRBJ2-3; TRBD1 agrees at 7 bases. The germline V gene has CDR1 SGDLS and CDR2 YYNGEE. V shed 0 bases and J 10 bases; nucleotides not matched to a gene: 2. The CDR3 sequence is 12 residues long. CDR3 sequence reads: CASSVGDSPQYF. The CDR3 DNA reads TGTGCCAGCAGCGTAGGGGACAGTCCGCAGTATTTT.

This clonotype occurred once. The chain combines TRBV5-4 with TRBJ2-3; the match to TRBD2 covers 7 bases. The CDR3 runs to 15 residues. The ends lost 4 bases at V and 3 bases at J; junction bases unmatched: 8. The germline V gene has CDR1 SGHNT and CDR2 YYREEE (reference sequence). CDR3: CASSREREETDTQYF. The CDR3 DNA follows: TGTGCCAGCAGCCGAGAGCGGGAAGAAACAGATACGCAGTATTTT. The complete variable domain, with remaining parts taken from reference TRBV5-4 and TRBJ2-3, reads ETGVTQSPTHLIKTRGQQVTLRCSSQSGHNTVSWYQQALGQGPQFIFQYYREEENGRGNFPPRFSGLQFPNYSSELNVNALELDDSALYLCASSREREETDTQYFGPGTRLTVL.